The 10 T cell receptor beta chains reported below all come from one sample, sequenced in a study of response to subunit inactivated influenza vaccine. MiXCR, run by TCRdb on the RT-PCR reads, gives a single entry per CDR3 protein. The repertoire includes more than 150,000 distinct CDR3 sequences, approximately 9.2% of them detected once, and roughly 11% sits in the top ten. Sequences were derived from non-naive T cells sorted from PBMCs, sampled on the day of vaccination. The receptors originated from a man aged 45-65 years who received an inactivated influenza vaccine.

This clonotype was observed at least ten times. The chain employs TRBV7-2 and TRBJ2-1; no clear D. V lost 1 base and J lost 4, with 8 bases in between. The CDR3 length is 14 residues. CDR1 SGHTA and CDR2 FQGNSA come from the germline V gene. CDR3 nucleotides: TGTGCCAGCAGCTTAGATGGTCTTTACAATGAGCAGTTCTTC. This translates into CASSLDGLYNEQFF.

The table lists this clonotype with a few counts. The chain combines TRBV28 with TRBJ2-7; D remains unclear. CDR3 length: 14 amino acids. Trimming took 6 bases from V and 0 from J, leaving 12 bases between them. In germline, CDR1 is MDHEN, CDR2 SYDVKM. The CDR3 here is CASRTLSHSYEQYF. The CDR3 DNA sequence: TGTGCCAGCAGGACCTTATCCCACTCCTACGAGCAGTACTTC.

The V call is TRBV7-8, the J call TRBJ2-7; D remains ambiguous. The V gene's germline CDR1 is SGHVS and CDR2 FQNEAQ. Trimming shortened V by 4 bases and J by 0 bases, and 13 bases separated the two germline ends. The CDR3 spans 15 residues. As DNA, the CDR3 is TGTGCCAGCAGCTCCGGACCTCGGAGCTCCTACGAGCAGTACTTC. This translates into CASSSGPRSSYEQYF.

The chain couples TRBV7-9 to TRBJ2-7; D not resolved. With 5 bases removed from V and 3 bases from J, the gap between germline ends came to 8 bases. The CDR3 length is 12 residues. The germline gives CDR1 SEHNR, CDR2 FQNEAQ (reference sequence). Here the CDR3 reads CASSGLRYEQYF. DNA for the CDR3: TGTGCCAGCAGCGGGCTTCGCTACGAGCAGTACTTC. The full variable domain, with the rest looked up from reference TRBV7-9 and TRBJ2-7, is DTGVSQNPRHKITKRGQNVTFRCDPISEHNRLYWYRQTLGQGPEFLTYFQNEAQLEKSRLLSDRFSAERPKGSFSTLEIQRTEQGDSAMYLCASSGLRYEQYFGPGTRLTVT.

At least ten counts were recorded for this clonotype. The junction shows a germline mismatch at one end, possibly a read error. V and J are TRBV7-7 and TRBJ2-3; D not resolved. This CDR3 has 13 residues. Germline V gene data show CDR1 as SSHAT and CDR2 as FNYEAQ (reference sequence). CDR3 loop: CASSLERLDTQYF. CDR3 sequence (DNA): TGTGCTAGCAGCTTAGAACGGCTAGATACGCAGTATTTT.

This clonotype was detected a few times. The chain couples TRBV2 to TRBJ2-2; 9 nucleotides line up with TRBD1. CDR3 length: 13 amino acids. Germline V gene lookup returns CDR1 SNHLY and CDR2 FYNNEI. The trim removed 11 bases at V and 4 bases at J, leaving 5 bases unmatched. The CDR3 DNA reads TGTGCCGGGGGACAGGGAAGCACCGGGGAGCTGTTTTTT. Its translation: CAGGQGSTGELFF.

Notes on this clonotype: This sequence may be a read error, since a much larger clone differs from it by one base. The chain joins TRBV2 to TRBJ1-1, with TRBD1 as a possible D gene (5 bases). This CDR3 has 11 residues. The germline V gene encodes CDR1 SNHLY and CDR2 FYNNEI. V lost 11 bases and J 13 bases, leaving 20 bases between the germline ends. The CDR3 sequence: CACKTEISFFF. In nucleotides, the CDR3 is TGTGCCTGCAAGACAGAGATAAGCTTTTTCTTT.

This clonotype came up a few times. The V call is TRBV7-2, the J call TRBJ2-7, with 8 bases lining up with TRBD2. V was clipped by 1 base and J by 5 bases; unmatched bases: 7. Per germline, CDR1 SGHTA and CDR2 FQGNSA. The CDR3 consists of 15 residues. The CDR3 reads CASSLGQVAGNEQYF. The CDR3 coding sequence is TGTGCCAGCAGCTTAGGTCAGGTAGCGGGAAACGAGCAGTACTTC. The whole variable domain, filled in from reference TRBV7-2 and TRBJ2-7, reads GAGVSQSPSNKVTEKGKDVELRCDPISGHTALYWYRQSLGQGLEFLIYFQGNSAPDKSGLPSDRFSAERTGGSVSTLTIQRTQQEDSAVYLCASSLGQVAGNEQYFGPGTRLTVT.

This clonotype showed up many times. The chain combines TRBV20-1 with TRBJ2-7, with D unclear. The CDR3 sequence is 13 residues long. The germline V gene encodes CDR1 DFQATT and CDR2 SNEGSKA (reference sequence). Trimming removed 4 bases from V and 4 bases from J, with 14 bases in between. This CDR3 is CSAITLSLYEQYF. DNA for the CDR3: TGCAGTGCTATCACCCTTTCGTTGTACGAGCAGTACTTC.

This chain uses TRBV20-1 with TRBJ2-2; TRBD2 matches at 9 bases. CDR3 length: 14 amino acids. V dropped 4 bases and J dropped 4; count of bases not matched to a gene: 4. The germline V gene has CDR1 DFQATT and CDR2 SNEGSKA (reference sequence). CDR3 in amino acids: CSAKKAGGTGELFF. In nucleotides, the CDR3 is TGCAGTGCTAAGAAAGCGGGAGGCACCGGGGAGCTGTTTTTT.